The 19 T cell receptor beta chains below all came from one sample that was sequenced in a study of CD8 T cells in Susac syndrome (dated by TCRdb to between 2018 and 2021). Library construction relied on the immunoSEQ multiplex PCR assay. RNA was extracted using the RNeasy kit, and roughly 0.5 to 1 microgram was reverse transcribed with random hexamers. Through fastp at Q25 and MiXCR, TCRdb rebuilt clones from the public reads, retaining in-frame beta chains. Each entry merges the rows of one CDR3 protein and shows their most common DNA and genes. The sample table contains roughly 110,000 distinct CDR3 sequences; only one count was recorded for roughly 94% of them. The top ten hold 0.4% to 0.5% of the sample. Sequencing input: CD8+ T cells from PBMCs. The receptors come from a human donor with Susac syndrome.

V gene TRBV9 combines with J gene TRBJ2-1, with 7 bases identical to TRBD1. Per germline, CDR1 SGDLS and CDR2 YYNGEE. This CDR3 is built from 16 residues. V gave up 0 bases and J gave up 8 bases; unmatched junction bases: 11. As DNA, the CDR3 is TGTGCCAGCAGCGTAGGTCTCACAGGGGAAACGTATGAGCAGTTCTTC. It translates to CASSVGLTGETYEQFF.

The chain employs TRBV4-3 and TRBJ1-2, with a weak D call TRBD1 (6 bases). The germline gives CDR1 LGHNA, CDR2 YSLEER. The CDR3 sequence is 14 residues long. V was shortened by 6 bases and J by 4 bases, with 15 bases between the two germline ends. CDR3 protein: CASSTLGHVYGYTF. In DNA form, the CDR3 reads TGCGCCAGCAGTACGTTGGGACACGTCTATGGCTACACCTTC.

The chain joins TRBV2 to TRBJ1-4; tentatively, D is TRBD1 (5 bases). This CDR3 is built from 14 residues. Germline V gene data show CDR1 as SNHLY and CDR2 as FYNNEI. The V end lost 4 bases, the J end lost 7 bases, and 13 bases lay between the germline ends. Here the CDR3 DNA reads TGTGCCAGCAGTGGGGACCTCCCAAGTGAAAAACTGTTTTTT. Its translation is CASSGDLPSEKLFF. The full variable domain, in which reference TRBV2 and TRBJ1-4 provide the parts outside the CDR3, is EPEVTQTPSHQVTQMGQEVILRCVPISNHLYFYWYRQILGQKVEFLVSFYNNEISEKSEIFDDQFSVERPDGSNFTLKIRSTKLEDSAMYFCASSGDLPSEKLFFGSGTQLSVL.

The count of this clonotype is one. The chain is built from TRBV5-5 and TRBJ2-5; D not resolved. The germline V gene has CDR1 SGHKS and CDR2 YYEKEE (reference sequence). Trimming shortened V by 0 bases and J by 4 bases, and 7 bases separated the two germline ends. The CDR3 consists of 13 residues. CDR3 residues: CASSLDARETQYF. In DNA, the CDR3 is TGTGCCAGCAGCTTGGACGCAAGAGAGACCCAGTACTTC.

The V call is TRBV29-1, the J call TRBJ2-5; D is unresolved. This CDR3 has 13 amino acids. Germline CDR1 and CDR2: SQVTM and ANQGSEA. V lost 0 bases to trimming and J lost 5 bases, with 10 bases between them. The CDR3 region has the DNA TGCAGCGTTGAAGAGAGACGTTTCGAGACCCAGTACTTC. As protein: CSVEERRFETQYF.

V gene TRBV7-9 combines with J gene TRBJ2-7, with 7 bases that match TRBD2. The CDR3 covers 13 residues. V dropped 5 bases and J dropped 3; count of bases not matched to a gene: 4. CDR1 is SEHNR and CDR2 is FQNEAQ in the germline V gene (reference sequence). Here the CDR3 DNA reads TGTGCCAGCAGCGGGACTATCAGCTACGAGCAGTACTTC. Residues: CASSGTISYEQYF.

This clonotype was observed a single time. The chain joins TRBV6-5 to TRBJ2-7; 7 bases are shared with TRBD2. Trimming removed 10 bases from V and 0 bases from J; junction bases left unmatched: 9. Germline values: CDR1 MNHEY, CDR2 SVGAGI. This CDR3 has 14 amino acids. DNA for the CDR3: TGTGCCACCCTCCCAGCGGGGAGCTCCTACGAGCAGTACTTC. This encodes CATLPAGSSYEQYF.

V usage is TRBV20-1 and J usage is TRBJ2-7; 7 bases are shared with TRBD1. CDR3 size: 16 residues. Germline CDR1 reads DFQATT; CDR2 reads SNEGSKA (reference sequence). Unmatched junction bases numbered 17, after V lost 3 bases and J lost 6 bases. The CDR3 loop reads CSASPAAGTEASEQYF. For the CDR3, the DNA is TGCAGTGCTAGCCCAGCGGCCGGGACAGAGGCGAGCGAGCAGTACTTC.

The genes are TRBV29-1 and TRBJ1-2, with D possibly matching TRBD1 (5 bases). This CDR3 spans 14 amino acids. V shed 1 base and J shed 3 bases, with 12 bases lying between them. Germline V gives CDR1 SQVTM, CDR2 ANQGSEA. The CDR3 DNA reads as TGCAGCGTTGAAGCTCCAGGGAGGGACTATGGCTACACCTTC. This translates into CSVEAPGRDYGYTF.

The rearrangement joins TRBV3-1 to TRBJ2-1; 7 nucleotides align to TRBD2. V lost 2 bases to trimming and J lost 0 bases; unmatched junction nucleotides: 4. The length of the CDR3 is 16 residues. Germline CDR1 is LGHDT and CDR2 is YNNKEL (reference sequence). CDR3 in amino acids: CASSQNGGVSYNEQFF. The CDR3 region has the DNA TGTGCCAGCAGCCAAAATGGGGGGGTCTCCTACAATGAGCAGTTCTTC.

V is TRBV5-1 and J is TRBJ2-1; TRBD1 might be the D (6 bases). The CDR3 sequence is 17 residues long. V lost 1 base and J 3 bases, leaving 17 bases between the germline ends. Germline assignment: CDR1 SGHRS and CDR2 YFSETQ. The CDR3, as DNA: TGCGCCAGCAGCTTGTCGAGGTGGACCAGGGGCTACAATGAGCAGTTCTTC. Residues: CASSLSRWTRGYNEQFF. The complete variable domain, with remaining parts taken from reference TRBV5-1 and TRBJ2-1, reads KAGVTQTPRYLIKTRGQQVTLSCSPISGHRSVSWYQQTPGQGLQFLFEYFSETQRNKGNFPGRFSGRQFSNSRSEMNVSTLELGDSALYLCASSLSRWTRGYNEQFFGPGTRLTVL.

V gene TRBV13 combines with J gene TRBJ2-7, with TRBD2 matching over 8 bases. Germline-derived CDR1 and CDR2 are PRHDT and FYEKMQ (reference sequence). V was pared by 3 bases and J by 0 bases, with 1 base of the junction left unmatched. This CDR3 contains 14 residues. The CDR3 spells CASSFSGVSYEQYF. Here the CDR3 DNA reads TGTGCCAGCAGCTTTAGCGGGGTCTCCTACGAGCAGTACTTC.

This chain connects TRBV15 to TRBJ2-1; D is uncertain. V was cut by 0 bases and J by 0 bases, with 12 bases left in between. CDR3 length: 17 amino acids. CDR1 LNHNV and CDR2 YYDKDF come from the germline V gene (reference sequence). The CDR3 coding sequence is TGTGCCACCAGCAGAGATAGGATTCCGAGCTCCTACAATGAGCAGTTCTTC. Translated, it gives CATSRDRIPSSYNEQFF.

This clonotype was picked up one time. The V gene is TRBV10-2, the J gene TRBJ2-5; D not certain. CDR1 and CDR2 from the germline V gene are WSHSY and SAAADI. CDR3 size: 12 residues. V shed 6 bases and J shed 2 bases, with 7 bases lying between them. The CDR3 loop is CASREIQETQYF. CDR3 sequence (DNA): TGCGCCAGCAGGGAGATTCAAGAGACCCAGTACTTC.

The chain links TRBV7-8 to TRBJ2-5; TRBD1 aligns across 8 bases. CDR3 length equals 14 residues. The V gene's germline CDR1 is SGHVS and CDR2 FQNEAQ. V was pared by 5 bases and J by 2 bases, with 4 bases of the junction left unmatched. In nucleotides, the CDR3 is TGTGCCAGCAGCCTAACAGGGGGGCAAGAGACCCAGTACTTC. Protein sequence: CASSLTGGQETQYF.

V is TRBV9 and J is TRBJ2-3, with D tentatively TRBD1 (5 bases). Trimming removed 4 bases at V and 0 bases at J, with 12 bases between. In germline, CDR1 is SGDLS, CDR2 YYNGEE. This CDR3 has 15 residues. The CDR3 region has the DNA TGTGCCAGCAGCCCGGAGACAGCTAGCACAGATACGCAGTATTTT. Encoded protein: CASSPETASTDTQYF.

The rearrangement links TRBV20-1 to TRBJ1-4; 8 bases map to TRBD1. The CDR3 has 13 amino acids. Trimming cost V 5 bases and J 6 bases; bases outside gene matches: 5. CDR1 is DFQATT, CDR2 SNEGSKA, per germline (reference sequence). The CDR3 DNA reads TGCAGTGCTCCGACAGGGGATCATGAAAAACTGTTTTTT. This codes for CSAPTGDHEKLFF.

The gene calls are TRBV11-2 and TRBJ2-3, with 8 bases lining up with TRBD2. Trimming at V came to 5 bases and at J to 5 bases, leaving 12 bases not matched to a gene. This CDR3 has 16 residues. The germline CDR1 and CDR2 sequences are SGHAT and FQNNGV. DNA of the CDR3: TGTGCCAGCAGCCCCCCGGCGACTAGCGTAGGAGATACGCAGTATTTT. This encodes CASSPPATSVGDTQYF.

The rearrangement uses TRBV12-3 or TRBV12-4 and TRBJ1-4; D remains ambiguous. The CDR3 is made up of 11 amino acids. Trimming removed 6 bases at V and 4 bases at J, with 3 bases between. CDR3 in amino acids: CASSYNEKLFF. The CDR3 DNA reads as TGTGCCAGCAGCTATAATGAAAAACTGTTTTTT.